Each of the 20 T cell receptor beta chains below was sequenced from the same sample in a study of shared T cell receptors in the human thymus (dated by TCRdb to about 2021). The receptor library was made with the immunoSEQ multiplex PCR assay. Drawn from immuneACCESS, this table holds only the in-frame rearrangements with V and J called that TCRdb kept. Clones are partly lost; checked studies trace under half to an unresolved V gene and leave the rest unexplained. For this sample there are hundreds of thousands of clones; around 87% appear just once. Over 0.008% of the sample is taken by the ten largest. This sample also appeared in a second study, on human thymus T cells.

Specimen: thymocytes. The source is a boy less than two years old with a congenital heart defect. Donor details come from another sample of the same person, matched by shared clones.

V usage is TRBV10-1 and J usage is TRBJ2-7; 9 bases line up with TRBD1. The germline V gene encodes CDR1 WNHNN and CDR2 SYGVQD (reference sequence). There are 14 residues in the CDR3. V shed 8 bases and J 5 bases; nucleotides not matched to a gene: 10. CDR3 nucleotide sequence: TGCGCCAGCGCCCCGGGACAGGGTGAACACGAGCAGTACTTC. Its protein is CASAPGQGEHEQYF.

CDR3 in amino acids: CASSLDSGHYTDTQYF. In DNA, the CDR3 is TGCGCCAGCAGCTTGGACTCGGGACATTACACAGATACGCAGTATTTT. The V gene is TRBV5-1, the J gene TRBJ2-3; maybe TRBD1 (6 bases). Looked up from germline, CDR1 is SGHRS and CDR2 is YFSETQ. Trimming removed 0 bases from V and 2 bases from J, with 13 bases in between. This CDR3 is 16 amino acids long.

V and J are TRBV19 and TRBJ2-1; 8 nucleotides match TRBD2. The germline CDR1 and CDR2 sequences are LNHDA and SQIVND (reference sequence). Losses at the gene ends were 0 bases for V and 8 bases for J; bases not matched to a gene: 9. The CDR3 is made up of 16 amino acids. The CDR3 DNA is TGTGCCAGTAGTATAGATCTTGGCGGGAGGCCCGATGAGCAGTTCTTC. Its protein product is CASSIDLGGRPDEQFF.

The chain has TRBV27 and TRBJ1-6, with a possible D match to TRBD1 (5 bases). In germline, CDR1 is MNHEY, CDR2 SMNVEV (reference sequence). The CDR3 spans 13 residues. Trimming removed 4 bases at V and 4 bases at J, with 5 bases between. CDR3 loop: CASSYRYNSPLHF. As DNA, the CDR3 is TGTGCCAGCAGTTACAGGTATAATTCACCCCTCCACTTT.

The genes are TRBV7-7 and TRBJ2-5; maybe TRBD2 (6 bases). The CDR3 is made up of 14 amino acids. Germline CDR1 is SSHAT and CDR2 is FNYEAQ (reference sequence). With 0 bases removed from V and 5 bases from J, the gap between germline ends came to 10 bases. CDR3 loop: CASSLARGGETQYF. The CDR3 DNA reads TGTGCCAGCAGCTTAGCGCGTGGGGGGGAGACCCAGTACTTC.

In its sample, this clone was seen once. The chain has TRBV6-5 and TRBJ1-2; no clear D. Germline V gene data show CDR1 as MNHEY and CDR2 as SVGAGI. There are 15 residues in the CDR3. The V and J ends lost 5 bases and 3 bases respectively, with 16 bases between them. DNA for the CDR3: TGTGCCAGCAGTCGACCGGGAGGAGGATACTATGGCTACACCTTC. It specifies CASSRPGGGYYGYTF.

The chain uses TRBV7-9 and TRBJ2-7; a possible D gene is TRBD1 (5 bases). The V gene's germline CDR1 is SEHNR and CDR2 FQNEAQ (reference sequence). Trimming removed 0 bases at V and 6 bases at J, with 15 bases between. This CDR3 spans 15 amino acids. For the CDR3, the DNA is TGTGCCAGCAGCTTAGCGAACAGGACCCCTCGCGAGCAGTACTTC. Translating gives CASSLANRTPREQYF.

This chain uses TRBV4-3 with TRBJ2-7; no clear D gene. CDR3 length: 16 residues. V lost 0 bases and J 0 bases, leaving 12 bases between the germline ends. CDR1 LGHNA and CDR2 YSLEER come from the germline V gene. The CDR3 is CASSQDEVVYSYEQYF. DNA of the CDR3: TGCGCCAGCAGCCAAGACGAAGTAGTCTACTCCTACGAGCAGTACTTC.

In this sample, this clone turned up once. The gene calls are TRBV4-1 and TRBJ2-3; the match to TRBD2 covers 10 bases. Trimming cost V 3 bases and J 5 bases; bases outside gene matches: 8. The CDR3 totals 16 residues. Germline CDR1 reads MGHRA; CDR2 reads YSYEKL. For the CDR3, the DNA is TGCGCCAGCAGCCAGCGGAGCGGGAGGGATGGAGATACGCAGTATTTT. This sequence encodes CASSQRSGRDGDTQYF.

The chain joins TRBV9 to TRBJ2-7; the D gene is possibly TRBD1 (6 bases). From germline, CDR1 is SGDLS and CDR2 YYNGEE. The CDR3 is 14 amino acids. The V end was cut by 3 bases, the J end by 2 bases, with 12 bases between. The CDR3, as DNA: TGTGCCAGCAGCGCAACAGGGAAGACCTACGAGCAGTACTTC. This gives the protein CASSATGKTYEQYF.

V gene TRBV10-3 combines with J gene TRBJ2-7; D not resolved. The CDR3 length is 12 residues. Between the trimmed V and J ends, which lost 3 bases and 6 bases, there was a span of 9 bases. Germline V CDR1 and CDR2: ENHRY, SYGVKD. CDR3 region: CAISDRVPEQYF. CDR3 in DNA: TGTGCCATCAGTGATCGGGTTCCCGAGCAGTACTTC.

This rearrangement joins TRBV6-6 to TRBJ2-4; D is perhaps TRBD1 (5 bases). Germline V CDR1 and CDR2: MNHNY, SVGAGI (reference sequence). This CDR3 contains 16 residues. Trimming removed 0 bases from V and 0 bases from J, with 9 bases in between. In DNA, the CDR3 is TGTGCCAGCAGTTACTCTGGCAGGGAAGCCAAAAACATTCAGTACTTC. As protein: CASSYSGREAKNIQYF.

There are a few counts of this clone. The rearrangement joins TRBV10-1 to TRBJ1-2; 8 nucleotides agree with TRBD1. The length of the CDR3 is 15 residues. After removal of 5 bases from V and 4 bases from J, the junction contained 9 bases not matched to a gene. From germline, CDR1 is WNHNN and CDR2 SYGVQD (reference sequence). The CDR3 coding sequence is TGCGCCAGCAGTCCTCCGGGACAGGATTCCTATGGCTACACCTTC. It yields the protein CASSPPGQDSYGYTF.

The V gene is TRBV15, the J gene TRBJ1-4; perhaps TRBD1 as D (5 bases). This CDR3 is built from 14 residues. Germline values: CDR1 LNHNV, CDR2 YYDKDF (reference sequence). V was cut by 4 bases and J by 6 bases, with 12 bases left in between. The CDR3 spells CATSKTERDEKLFF. DNA of the CDR3: TGTGCCACCAGCAAGACAGAACGGGATGAAAAACTGTTTTTT.

The chain has TRBV5-6 and TRBJ2-1, with 8 bases lining up with TRBD2. The germline CDR1 and CDR2 sequences are SGHDT and YYEEEE. Trimming took 4 bases from V and 7 from J; bases not matched to a gene: 13. The length of the CDR3 is 16 residues. DNA for the CDR3: TGTGCCAGCAGCCTACTAACTCCCGGGACTAGGAATGAGCAGTTCTTC. Protein: CASSLLTPGTRNEQFF.

The V call is TRBV27, the J call TRBJ2-1; TRBD1 might be the D (5 bases). The CDR3 is made up of 14 amino acids. V gave up 7 bases and J gave up 6 bases, with 16 bases separating them. Looked up from germline, CDR1 is MNHEY and CDR2 is SMNVEV (reference sequence). The CDR3 bases are TGTGCCAGCAAACGTAGGGGCCGGTTCAATGAGCAGTTCTTC. Its protein product is CASKRRGRFNEQFF.

V is TRBV6-6 and J is TRBJ2-1; D gene uncertain. Germline CDR1 is MNHNY and CDR2 is SVGAGI (reference sequence). V was clipped by 6 bases and J by 10 bases, with 16 bases between them. There are 13 residues in the CDR3. The DNA for the CDR3 is TGTGCCAGCAGCTACAGTTCGGCGGCGGAGCAGTTCTTC. Translation: CASSYSSAAEQFF.

The CDR3 is CASSPYLLTGGIADTQYF. DNA for the CDR3: TGCGCCAGCAGCCCCTACCTCCTTACAGGGGGCATTGCAGATACGCAGTATTTT. This rearrangement joins TRBV4-1 to TRBJ2-3; 9 positions match TRBD1. The V gene's germline CDR1 is MGHRA and CDR2 YSYEKL. The V segment lost 4 bases and the J segment 4 bases; nucleotides outside the gene matches: 15. The CDR3 totals 18 residues.

The chain couples TRBV7-8 to TRBJ2-1; 11 bases agree with TRBD2. V shed 5 bases and J 15 bases; nucleotides not matched to a gene: 21. Germline V gives CDR1 SGHVS, CDR2 FQNEAQ. The CDR3 loop spans 17 amino acids. The CDR3 protein is CASSSHSGRAPLVLAFF. The CDR3 DNA reads as TGTGCCAGCAGCAGTCATAGCGGGAGGGCCCCCTTGGTGCTAGCGTTCTTC. The full variable domain, in which reference TRBV7-8 and TRBJ2-1 provide the parts outside the CDR3, is GAGVSQSPRYKVAKRGQDVALRCDPISGHVSLFWYQQALGQGPEFLTYFQNEAQLDKSGLPSDRFFAERPEGSVSTLKIQRTQQEDSAVYLCASSSHSGRAPLVLAFFGPGTRLTVL.

This clone was picked up one time. V usage is TRBV7-9 and J usage is TRBJ2-7; D unresolved. Germline V gives CDR1 SEHNR, CDR2 FQNEAQ (reference sequence). The CDR3 totals 11 residues. With 4 bases removed from V and 6 bases from J, the gap between germline ends came to 7 bases. Here the CDR3 DNA reads TGTGCCAGCAGCTCCCCTTCCGAGCAGTACTTC. Residues: CASSSPSEQYF.